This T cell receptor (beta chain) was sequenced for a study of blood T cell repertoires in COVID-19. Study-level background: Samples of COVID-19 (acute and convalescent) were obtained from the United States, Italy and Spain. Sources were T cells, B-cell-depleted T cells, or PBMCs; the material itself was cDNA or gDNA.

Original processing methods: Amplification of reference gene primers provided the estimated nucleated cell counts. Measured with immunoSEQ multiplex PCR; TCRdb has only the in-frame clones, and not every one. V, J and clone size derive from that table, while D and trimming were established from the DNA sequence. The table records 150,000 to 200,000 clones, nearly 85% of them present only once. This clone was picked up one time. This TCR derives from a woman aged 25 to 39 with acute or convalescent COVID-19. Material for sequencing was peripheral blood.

CDR3 sequence (DNA): TGTGCCAGCAGCCAAGATGACGGCGGGGATACGCAGTATTTT. It is translated as CASSQDDGGDTQYF. The chain is built from TRBV3-1 (or the pseudogene TRBV3-2) and TRBJ2-3; TRBD2 is a possible D gene (5 bases). V shed 0 bases and J shed 6 bases, with 10 bases lying between them. There are 14 residues in the CDR3. In germline, CDR1 is LGHDT, CDR2 YNNKEL (reference sequence).